The source of this TCR beta chain is a study of T-cell memory formation after mild COVID-19. On the study more broadly: Clustering of TCRs was largely donor specific.

General study points: Contracting CD8+ clones were enriched in EMRA, CD4+ mainly in CM and EM.

MiXCR, run by TCRdb on the 5' RACE reads, gives a single entry per CDR3 protein. This table holds a few hundred thousand distinct CDR3 sequences, over 15% found once. This CDR3 spans 13 amino acids. Germline V gene data show CDR1 as DFQATT and CDR2 as SNEGSKA (reference sequence). V lost 0 bases and J 6 bases, leaving 11 bases between the germline ends. About this clonotype: The antigen remains undetermined.

The sequenced material came from PBMCs or a T cell subset sorted from them (not recorded which). The source of this sequence is a man aged 18-30 years who had mild COVID-19 (a few samples of this study predate the infection). Cell type and time point are not known. The chain is built from TRBV20-1 and TRBJ1-2; D perhaps matches TRBD1 (5 bases). The CDR3, as DNA: TGCAGTGCTAGAGAGGGACGGATCGATGGCTACACCTTC. Amino acids: CSAREGRIDGYTF.